The 6 T cell receptor beta chains presented below share a single source sample, sequenced in a study of T cells expressing NK-cell markers. TCRdb reprocessed the 5' RACE reads; each CDR3 protein has one entry and no DNA is given. Its clone listing holds over 250,000 distinct CDR3 sequences. Source material: blood T cells: a sorted CD56 or NKG2C T cell subset, CD4+ or CD8+ T cells, or bulk PBMC T cells (not recorded which). These receptors all come from a woman between 18 and 70 years old in good health.

The CDR3 sequence is CASSAPSSSYNEQFF. The chain uses TRBV28 and TRBJ2-1; TCRdb names TRBD2, which stays unverified in the absence of DNA. The germline CDR1 and CDR2 sequences are MDHEN and SYDVKM. CDR3 length equals 15 residues.

CDR3 sequence reads: CASSPNRDEQYF. This rearrangement joins TRBV4-2 to TRBJ2-7; TCRdb lists TRBD1, though no DNA is available to test this call. This CDR3 comprises 12 residues. Germline V gene data show CDR1 as LGHNA and CDR2 as YNFKEQ.

The V and J genes are TRBV29-1 and TRBJ2-5; the TRBD1 assignment by TCRdb is unverifiable without DNA. CDR3 length: 12 amino acids. Germline V lookup: CDR1 SQVTM, CDR2 ANQGSEA. The chain's CDR3 is CSVATGRETQYF.

The chain uses TRBV6-2 or TRBV6-3 and TRBJ2-4. Per germline, CDR1 MNHEY and CDR2 SVGEGT. The CDR3 is 12 amino acids. CDR3 region: CASSYEYDIQYF.

The gene calls are TRBV10-3 and TRBJ2-3; TCRdb's D call of TRBD1 is untestable without DNA. This CDR3 is 15 amino acids long. CDR1 and CDR2 from the germline V gene are ENHRY and SYGVKD. CDR3: CAIFAGGALTDTQYF.

The chain employs TRBV5-1 and TRBJ2-1; TCRdb returns TRBD1, unconfirmable since there is no DNA. Per germline, CDR1 SGHRS and CDR2 YFSETQ. This CDR3 has 14 amino acids. This CDR3 reads CASSLRGPRDEQFF.